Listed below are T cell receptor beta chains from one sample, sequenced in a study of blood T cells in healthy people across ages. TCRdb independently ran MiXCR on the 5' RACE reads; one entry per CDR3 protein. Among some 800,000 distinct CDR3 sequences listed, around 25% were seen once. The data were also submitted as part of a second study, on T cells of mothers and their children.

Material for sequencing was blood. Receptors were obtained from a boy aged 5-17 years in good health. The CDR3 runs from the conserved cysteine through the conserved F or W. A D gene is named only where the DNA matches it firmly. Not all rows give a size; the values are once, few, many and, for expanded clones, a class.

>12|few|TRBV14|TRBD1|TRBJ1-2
CASSQDRGKHTF
TGTGCCAGCAGCCAAGACAGGGGGAAACACACCTTC
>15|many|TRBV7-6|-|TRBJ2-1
CASSLGAGAHNEQFF
TGTGCCAGCAGCTTAGGCGCGGGGGCCCACAATGAGCAGTTCTTC
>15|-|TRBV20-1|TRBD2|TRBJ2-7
CSARDPGRSSYEQYF
TGCAGTGCTAGAGATCCCGGGAGGAGCTCCTACGAGCAGTACTTC
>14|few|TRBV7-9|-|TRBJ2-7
CASSSSDLVYEQYF
TGTGCCAGCAGCTCCTCAGACTTGGTTTACGAGCAGTACTTC
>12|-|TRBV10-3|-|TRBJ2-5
CAISELGQTQYF
TGTGCCATCAGTGAATTGGGACAGACCCAGTACTTC
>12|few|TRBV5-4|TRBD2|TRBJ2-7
CASSLGTSEQYF
TGTGCCAGCAGCTTGGGGACTAGCGAGCAGTACTTC
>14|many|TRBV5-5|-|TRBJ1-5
CASSLGQDNQPQHF
TGTGCCAGCAGCTTGGGACAGGACAATCAGCCCCAGCATTTT
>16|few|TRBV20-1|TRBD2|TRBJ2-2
CSARDRTSGRVGELFF
TGCAGTGCTAGAGATCGGACTAGCGGGAGGGTCGGGGAGCTGTTTTTT
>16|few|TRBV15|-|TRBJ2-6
CATSRGLSSGANVLTF
TGTGCCACCAGCAGAGGACTGAGCTCTGGGGCCAACGTCCTGACTTTC
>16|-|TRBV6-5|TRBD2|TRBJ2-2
CASSSLGGVNTGELFF
TGTGCCAGCAGTTCACTCGGGGGGGTAAACACCGGGGAGCTGTTTTTT
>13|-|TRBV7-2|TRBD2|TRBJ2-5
CASSGGATETQYF
TGTGCCAGTAGCGGGGGGGCCACAGAGACCCAGTACTTC
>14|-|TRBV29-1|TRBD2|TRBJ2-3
CSVDLASGSYTQYF
TGCAGCGTTGATCTGGCTAGCGGGAGTTATACGCAGTATTTT
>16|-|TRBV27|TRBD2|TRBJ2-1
CASSLLAGPILNEQFF
TGTGCCAGCAGTTTACTAGCGGGCCCTATACTGAATGAGCAGTTCTTC
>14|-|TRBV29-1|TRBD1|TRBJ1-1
CSVEPTGEKSEAFF
TGCAGCGTTGAACCGACAGGGGAGAAGTCTGAAGCTTTCTTT
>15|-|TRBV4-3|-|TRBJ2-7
CASSQEASLSYEQYF
TGCGCCAGCAGCCAAGAGGCCAGCCTCTCCTACGAGCAGTACTTC
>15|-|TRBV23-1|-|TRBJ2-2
CASSRVGPGTGELFF
TGCGCCAGCAGTCGCGTGGGGCCAGGCACCGGGGAGCTGTTTTTT
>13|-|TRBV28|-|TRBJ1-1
CASSLDAEGFAFF
TGTGCCAGCAGTCTCGACGCGGAGGGGTTCGCTTTCTTT